The clone carrying this T cell receptor beta chain showed up just a few times. This sample stems from a study of cytomegalovirus exposure and HLA in healthy donors. The germline CDR1 and CDR2 sequences are SGHRS and YFSETQ. CDR3 size: 16 residues. V trimming: 0 bases; J trimming: 7 bases; junction bases outside the gene matches: 10. In the PCR, 60 Vbeta and 13 Jbeta primers were used. The table came from immunoSEQ multiplex PCR; TCRdb's copy has only in-frame clones and leaves some out. This sample yields some 84,000 clones, of which over 75% are seen a single time; roughly 2.6% belongs to the top ten.

Sequencing was performed on PBMCs. This chain joins TRBV5-1 and TRBJ1-1, with 9 bases that match TRBD1. The receptor was isolated from a male donor in good health and CMV-seropositive. The CDR3: CASSLAVGQGQGEAFF. For the CDR3, the DNA is TGCGCCAGCAGCTTGGCCGTCGGCCAGGGACAGGGTGAAGCTTTCTTT.